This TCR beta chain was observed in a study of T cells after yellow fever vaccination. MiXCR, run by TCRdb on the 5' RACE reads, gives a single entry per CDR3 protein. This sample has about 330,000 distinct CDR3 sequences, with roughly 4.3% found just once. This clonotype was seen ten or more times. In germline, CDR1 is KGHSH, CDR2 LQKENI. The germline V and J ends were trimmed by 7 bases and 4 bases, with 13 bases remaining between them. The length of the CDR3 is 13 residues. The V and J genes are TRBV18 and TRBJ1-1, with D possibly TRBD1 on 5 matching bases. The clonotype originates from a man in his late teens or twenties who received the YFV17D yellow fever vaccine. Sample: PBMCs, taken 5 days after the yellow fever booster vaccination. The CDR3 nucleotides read TGTGCCAGCTTCGCCTCGAGGGGCACTGAAGCTTTCTTT. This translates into CASFASRGTEAFF.